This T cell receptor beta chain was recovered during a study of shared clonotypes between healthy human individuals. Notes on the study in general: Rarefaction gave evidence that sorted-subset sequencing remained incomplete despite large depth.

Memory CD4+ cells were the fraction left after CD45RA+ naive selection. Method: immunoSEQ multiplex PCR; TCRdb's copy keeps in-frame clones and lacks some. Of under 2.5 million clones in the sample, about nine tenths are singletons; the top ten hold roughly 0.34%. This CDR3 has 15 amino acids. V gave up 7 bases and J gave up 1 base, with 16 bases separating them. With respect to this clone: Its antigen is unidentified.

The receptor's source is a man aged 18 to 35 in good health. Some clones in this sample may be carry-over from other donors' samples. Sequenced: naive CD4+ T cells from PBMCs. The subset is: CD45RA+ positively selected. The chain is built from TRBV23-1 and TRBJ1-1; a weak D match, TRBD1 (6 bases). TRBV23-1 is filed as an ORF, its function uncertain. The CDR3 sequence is CASTTQGPPNTEAFF. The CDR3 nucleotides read TGCGCCAGCACCACCCAGGGGCCCCCGAACACTGAAGCTTTCTTT.